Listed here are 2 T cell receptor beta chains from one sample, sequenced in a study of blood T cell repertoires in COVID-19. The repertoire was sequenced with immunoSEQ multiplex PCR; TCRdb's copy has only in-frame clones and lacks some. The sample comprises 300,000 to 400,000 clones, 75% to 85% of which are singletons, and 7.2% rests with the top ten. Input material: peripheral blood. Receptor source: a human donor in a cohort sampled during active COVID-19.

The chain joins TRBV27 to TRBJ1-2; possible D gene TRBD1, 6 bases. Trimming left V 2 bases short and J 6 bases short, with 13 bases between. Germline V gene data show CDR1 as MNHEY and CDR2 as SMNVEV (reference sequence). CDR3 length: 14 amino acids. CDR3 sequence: CASSLQGSSHGYTF. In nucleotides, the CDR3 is TGTGCCAGCAGTTTACAGGGGTCCAGCCATGGCTACACCTTC.

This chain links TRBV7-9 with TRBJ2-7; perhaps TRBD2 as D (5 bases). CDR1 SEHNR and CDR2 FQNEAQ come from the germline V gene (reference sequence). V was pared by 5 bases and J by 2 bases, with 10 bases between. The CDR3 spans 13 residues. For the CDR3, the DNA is TGTGCCAGCAGCCTAGGGAGTACCTACGAGCAGTACTTC. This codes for CASSLGSTYEQYF.